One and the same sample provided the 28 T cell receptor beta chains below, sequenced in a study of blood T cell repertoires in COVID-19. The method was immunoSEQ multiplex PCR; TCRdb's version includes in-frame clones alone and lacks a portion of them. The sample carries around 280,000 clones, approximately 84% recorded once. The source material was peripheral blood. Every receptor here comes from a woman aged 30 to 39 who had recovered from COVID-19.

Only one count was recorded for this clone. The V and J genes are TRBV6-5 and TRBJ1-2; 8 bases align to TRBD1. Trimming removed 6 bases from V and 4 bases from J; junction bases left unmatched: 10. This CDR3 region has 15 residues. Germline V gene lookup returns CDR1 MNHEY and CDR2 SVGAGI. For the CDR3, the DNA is TGTGCCAGCAGCCAGACAGGGGCGAATTCCTATGGCTACACCTTC. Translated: CASSQTGANSYGYTF.

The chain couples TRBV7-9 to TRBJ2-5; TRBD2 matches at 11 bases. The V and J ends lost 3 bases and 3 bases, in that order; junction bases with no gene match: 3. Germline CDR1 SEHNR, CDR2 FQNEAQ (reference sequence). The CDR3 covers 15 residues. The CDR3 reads CASSFLLAGEETQYF. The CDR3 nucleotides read TGTGCCAGCAGCTTCCTACTAGCGGGGGAAGAGACCCAGTACTTC.

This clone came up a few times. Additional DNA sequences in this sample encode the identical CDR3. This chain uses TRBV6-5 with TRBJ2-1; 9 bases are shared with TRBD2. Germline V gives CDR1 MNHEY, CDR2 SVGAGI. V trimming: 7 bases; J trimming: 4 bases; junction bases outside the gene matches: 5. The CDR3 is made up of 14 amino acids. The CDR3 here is CASTGLAGYNEQFF. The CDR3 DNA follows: TGTGCCAGCACGGGCCTAGCGGGGTACAATGAGCAGTTCTTC.

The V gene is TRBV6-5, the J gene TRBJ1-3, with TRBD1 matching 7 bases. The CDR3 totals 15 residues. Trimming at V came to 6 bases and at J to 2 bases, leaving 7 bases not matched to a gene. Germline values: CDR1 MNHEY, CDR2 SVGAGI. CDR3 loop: CASRKSGTAGNTIYF. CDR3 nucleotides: TGTGCCAGCAGGAAATCCGGGACAGCTGGAAACACCATATATTTT.

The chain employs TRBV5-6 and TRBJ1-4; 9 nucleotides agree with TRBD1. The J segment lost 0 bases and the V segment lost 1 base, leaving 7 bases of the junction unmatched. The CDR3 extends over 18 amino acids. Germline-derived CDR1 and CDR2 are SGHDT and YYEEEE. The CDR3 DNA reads TGTGCCAGCAGCTTGAGGGACAGGGCTATGGCAACTAATGAAAAACTGTTTTTT. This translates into CASSLRDRAMATNEKLFF.

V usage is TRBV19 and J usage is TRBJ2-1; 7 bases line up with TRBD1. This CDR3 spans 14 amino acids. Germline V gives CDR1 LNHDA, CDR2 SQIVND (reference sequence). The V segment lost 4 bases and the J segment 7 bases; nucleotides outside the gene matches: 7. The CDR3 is CASSNRDSWNEQFF. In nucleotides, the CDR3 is TGTGCCAGTAGTAACCGGGACAGTTGGAATGAGCAGTTCTTC.

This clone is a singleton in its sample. CDR3 DNA: TGTGCCAGCAGTTTAAGCCGCGGCACCTACGAGCAGTACTTC. Its translation is CASSLSRGTYEQYF. The chain joins TRBV27 to TRBJ2-7; unclear D gene. V was trimmed by 2 bases and J by 2 bases, leaving 10 bases between them. The germline V gene has CDR1 MNHEY and CDR2 SMNVEV (reference sequence). The CDR3 contains 14 residues.

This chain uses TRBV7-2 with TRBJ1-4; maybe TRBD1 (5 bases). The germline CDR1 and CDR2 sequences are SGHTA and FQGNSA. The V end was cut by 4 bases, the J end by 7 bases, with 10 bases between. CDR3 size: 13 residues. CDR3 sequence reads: CASSSGVGEKLFF. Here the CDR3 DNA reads TGTGCCAGCAGCTCGGGGGTGGGTGAAAAACTGTTTTTT.

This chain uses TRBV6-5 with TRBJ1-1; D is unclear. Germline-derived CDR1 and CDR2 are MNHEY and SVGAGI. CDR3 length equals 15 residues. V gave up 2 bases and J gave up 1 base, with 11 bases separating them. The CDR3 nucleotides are TGTGCCAGCAGTTACCTAGTTGCAAAGAACACTGAAGCTTTCTTT. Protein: CASSYLVAKNTEAFF.

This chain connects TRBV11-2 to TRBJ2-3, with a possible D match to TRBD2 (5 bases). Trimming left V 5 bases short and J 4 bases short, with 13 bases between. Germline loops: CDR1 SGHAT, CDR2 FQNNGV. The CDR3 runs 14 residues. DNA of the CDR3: TGTGCCAGCAGCCCTGCCTACGGGGCAGATACGCAGTATTTT. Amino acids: CASSPAYGADTQYF. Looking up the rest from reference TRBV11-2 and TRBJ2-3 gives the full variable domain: EAGVAQSPRYKIIEKRQSVAFWCNPISGHATLYWYQQILGQGPKLLIQFQNNGVVDDSQLPKDRFSAERLKGVDSTLKIQPAKLEDSAVYLCASSPAYGADTQYFGPGTRLTVL.

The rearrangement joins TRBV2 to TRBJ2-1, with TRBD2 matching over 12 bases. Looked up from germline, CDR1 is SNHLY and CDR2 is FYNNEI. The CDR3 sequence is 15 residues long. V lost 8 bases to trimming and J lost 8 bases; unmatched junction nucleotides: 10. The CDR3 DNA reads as TGTGCCAGCGGGCAACTAGCGGGGGGCAGGGATGAGCAGTTCTTC. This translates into CASGQLAGGRDEQFF.

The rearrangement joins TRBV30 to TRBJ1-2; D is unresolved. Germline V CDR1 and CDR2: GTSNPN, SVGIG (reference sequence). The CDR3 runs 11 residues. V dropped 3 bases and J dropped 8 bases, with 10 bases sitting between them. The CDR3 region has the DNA TGTGCCTGGAGCAGCGGGCTAGGCTACACCTTC. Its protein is CAWSSGLGYTF.

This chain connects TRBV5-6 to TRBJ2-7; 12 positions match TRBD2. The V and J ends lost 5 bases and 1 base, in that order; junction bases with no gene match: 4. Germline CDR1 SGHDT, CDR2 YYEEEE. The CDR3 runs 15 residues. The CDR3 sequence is CASRNLAGGSYEQYF. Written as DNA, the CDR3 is TGTGCCAGCAGGAATCTAGCGGGAGGGTCCTACGAGCAGTACTTC.

CDR3 protein: CASSSTLAGGLLNEQFF. For the CDR3, the DNA is TGTGCCAGTAGTAGCACCCTAGCGGGAGGGCTCCTTAATGAGCAGTTCTTC. V gene TRBV19 combines with J gene TRBJ2-1; TRBD2 matches 12 bases. J gave up 7 bases and V 4 bases, and 11 bases lay outside the gene matches. The CDR3 has 17 amino acids. The germline V gene has CDR1 LNHDA and CDR2 SQIVND (reference sequence).

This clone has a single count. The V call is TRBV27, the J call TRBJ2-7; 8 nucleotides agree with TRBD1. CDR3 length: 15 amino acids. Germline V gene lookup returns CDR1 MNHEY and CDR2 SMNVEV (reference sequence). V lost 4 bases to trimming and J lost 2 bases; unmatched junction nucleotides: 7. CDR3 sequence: CASSSLDRGTYEQYF. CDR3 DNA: TGTGCCAGCAGTTCCCTCGACAGGGGCACCTACGAGCAGTACTTC.

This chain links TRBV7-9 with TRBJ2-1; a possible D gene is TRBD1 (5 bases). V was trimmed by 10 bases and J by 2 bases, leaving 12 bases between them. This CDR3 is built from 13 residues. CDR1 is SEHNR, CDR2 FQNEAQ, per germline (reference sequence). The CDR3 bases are TGTGCCACCTCAGGGTGGCCCTACAATGAGCAGTTCTTC. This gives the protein CATSGWPYNEQFF. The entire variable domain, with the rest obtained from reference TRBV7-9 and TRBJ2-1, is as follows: DTGVSQNPRHKITKRGQNVTFRCDPISEHNRLYWYRQTLGQGPEFLTYFQNEAQLEKSRLLSDRFSAERPKGSFSTLEIQRTEQGDSAMYLCATSGWPYNEQFFGPGTRLTVL.

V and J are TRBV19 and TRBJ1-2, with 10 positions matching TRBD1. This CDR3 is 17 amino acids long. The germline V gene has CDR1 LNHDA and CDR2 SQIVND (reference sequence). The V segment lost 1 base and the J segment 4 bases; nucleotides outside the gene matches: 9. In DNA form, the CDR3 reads TGTGCCAGTAGTATAGTTTCGGGACAGGGGAGGCTCTATGGCTACACCTTC. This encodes CASSIVSGQGRLYGYTF.

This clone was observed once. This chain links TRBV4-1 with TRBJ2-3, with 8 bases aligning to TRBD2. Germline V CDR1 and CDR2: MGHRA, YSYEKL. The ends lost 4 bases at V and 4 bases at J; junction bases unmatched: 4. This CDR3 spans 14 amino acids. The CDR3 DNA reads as TGCGCCAGCAGCCGCCCGACTAGCGCAGATACGCAGTATTTT. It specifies CASSRPTSADTQYF.

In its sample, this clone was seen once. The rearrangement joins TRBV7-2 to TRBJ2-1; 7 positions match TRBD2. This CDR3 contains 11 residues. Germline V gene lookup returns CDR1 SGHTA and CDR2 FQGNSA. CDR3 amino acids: CAGGRVNEQFF. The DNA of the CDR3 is TGTGCTGGGGGGAGGGTCAATGAGCAGTTCTTC.

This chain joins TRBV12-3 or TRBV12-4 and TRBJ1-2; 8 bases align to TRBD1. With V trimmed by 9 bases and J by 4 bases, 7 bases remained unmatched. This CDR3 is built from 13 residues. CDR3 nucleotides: TGTGCCAGTCATCGGGACAGGACCTATGGCTACACCTTC. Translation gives CASHRDRTYGYTF.

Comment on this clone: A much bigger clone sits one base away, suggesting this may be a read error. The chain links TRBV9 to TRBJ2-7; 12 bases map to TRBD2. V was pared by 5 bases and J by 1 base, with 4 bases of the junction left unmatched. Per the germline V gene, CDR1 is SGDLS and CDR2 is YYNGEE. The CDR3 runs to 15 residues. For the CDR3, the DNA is TGTGCCAGCAGTGAAGGACTAGCGGGATCCTACGAGCAGTACTTC. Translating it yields CASSEGLAGSYEQYF. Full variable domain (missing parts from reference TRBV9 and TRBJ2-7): DSGVTQTPKHLITATGQRVTLRCSPRSGDLSVYWYQQSLDQGLQFLIQYYNGEERAKGNILERFSAQQFPDLHSELNLSSLELGDSALYFCASSEGLAGSYEQYFGPGTRLTVT.

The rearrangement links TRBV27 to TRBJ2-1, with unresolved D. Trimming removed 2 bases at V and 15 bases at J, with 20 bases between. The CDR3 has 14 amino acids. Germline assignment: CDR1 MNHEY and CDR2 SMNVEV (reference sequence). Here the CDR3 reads CASSLLLKSGVTFF. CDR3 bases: TGTGCCAGCAGTTTACTTCTAAAGTCAGGTGTGACGTTCTTC.

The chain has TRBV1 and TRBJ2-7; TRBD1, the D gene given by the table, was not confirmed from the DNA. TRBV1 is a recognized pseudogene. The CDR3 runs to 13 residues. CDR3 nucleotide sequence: TGCACCAGCAGCCAAGATAAGGGGTCCGAGCAGTACTTC. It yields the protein CTSSQDKGSEQYF.

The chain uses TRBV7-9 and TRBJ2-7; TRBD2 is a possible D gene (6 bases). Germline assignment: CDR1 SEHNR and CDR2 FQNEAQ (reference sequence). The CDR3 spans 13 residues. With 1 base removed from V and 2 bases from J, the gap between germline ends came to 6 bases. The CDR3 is CASSLGTTYEQYF. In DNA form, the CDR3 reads TGTGCCAGCAGCTTAGGGACTACCTACGAGCAGTACTTC.

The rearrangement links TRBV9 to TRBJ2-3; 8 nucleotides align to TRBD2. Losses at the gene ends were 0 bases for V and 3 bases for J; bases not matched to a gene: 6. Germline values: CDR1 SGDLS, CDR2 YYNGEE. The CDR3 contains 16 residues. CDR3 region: CASSVAPGGGTDTQYF. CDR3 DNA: TGTGCCAGCAGCGTAGCCCCTGGCGGGGGGACAGATACGCAGTATTTT.

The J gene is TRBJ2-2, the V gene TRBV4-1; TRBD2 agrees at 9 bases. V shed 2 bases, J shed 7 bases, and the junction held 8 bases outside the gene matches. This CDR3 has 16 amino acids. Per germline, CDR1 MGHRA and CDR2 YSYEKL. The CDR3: CASSQPIAGENGELFF. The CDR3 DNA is TGCGCCAGCAGCCAACCGATAGCGGGAGAAAACGGGGAGCTGTTTTTT.

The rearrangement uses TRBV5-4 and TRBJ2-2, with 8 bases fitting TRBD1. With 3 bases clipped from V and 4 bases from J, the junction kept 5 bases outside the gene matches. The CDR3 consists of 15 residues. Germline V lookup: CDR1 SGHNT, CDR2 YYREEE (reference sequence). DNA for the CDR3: TGTGCCAGCAGCTCGCGACAGGGGAGCACCGGGGAGCTGTTTTTT. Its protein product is CASSSRQGSTGELFF.

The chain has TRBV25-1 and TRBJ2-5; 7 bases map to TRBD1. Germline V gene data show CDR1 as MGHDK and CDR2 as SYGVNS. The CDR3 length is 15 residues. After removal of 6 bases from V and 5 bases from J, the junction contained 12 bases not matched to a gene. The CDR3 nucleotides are TGTGCCAGCAGCGTTGACAGGGTGGGCCGGGAGACCCAGTACTTC. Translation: CASSVDRVGRETQYF.